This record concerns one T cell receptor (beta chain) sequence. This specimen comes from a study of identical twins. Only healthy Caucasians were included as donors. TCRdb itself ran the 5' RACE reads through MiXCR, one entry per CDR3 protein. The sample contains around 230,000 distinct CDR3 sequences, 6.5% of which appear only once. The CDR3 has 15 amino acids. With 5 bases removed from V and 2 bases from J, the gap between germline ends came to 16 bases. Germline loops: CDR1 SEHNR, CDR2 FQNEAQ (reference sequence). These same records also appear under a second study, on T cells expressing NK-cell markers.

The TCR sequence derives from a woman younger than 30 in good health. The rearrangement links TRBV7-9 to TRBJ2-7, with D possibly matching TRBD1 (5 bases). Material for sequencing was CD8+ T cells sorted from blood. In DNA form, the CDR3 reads TGTGCCAGCAGCCTGCGTCAGGGCGATGCCTACGAGCAGTACTTC. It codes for CASSLRQGDAYEQYF. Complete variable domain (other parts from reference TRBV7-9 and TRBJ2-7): DTGVSQNPRHKITKRGQNVTFRCDPISEHNRLYWYRQTLGQGPEFLTYFQNEAQLEKSRLLSDRFSAERPKGSFSTLEIQRTEQGDSAMYLCASSLRQGDAYEQYFGPGTRLTVT.